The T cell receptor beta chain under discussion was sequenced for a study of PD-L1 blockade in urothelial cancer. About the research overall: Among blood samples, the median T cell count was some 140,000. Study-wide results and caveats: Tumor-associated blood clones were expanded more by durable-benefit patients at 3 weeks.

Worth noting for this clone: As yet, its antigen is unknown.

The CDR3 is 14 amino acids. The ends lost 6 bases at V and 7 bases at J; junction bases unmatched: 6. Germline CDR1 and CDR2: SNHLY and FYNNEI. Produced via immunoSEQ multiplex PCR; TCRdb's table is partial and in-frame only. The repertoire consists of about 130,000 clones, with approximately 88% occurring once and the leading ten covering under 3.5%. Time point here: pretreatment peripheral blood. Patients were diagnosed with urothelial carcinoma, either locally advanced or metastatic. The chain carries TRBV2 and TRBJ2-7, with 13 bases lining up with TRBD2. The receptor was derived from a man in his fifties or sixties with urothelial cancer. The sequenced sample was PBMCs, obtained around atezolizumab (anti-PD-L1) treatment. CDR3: CASRGTSGTDEQYF. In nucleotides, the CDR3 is TGTGCCAGCAGGGGGACTAGCGGGACTGATGAGCAGTACTTC.